A selection of T cell receptor beta chains follows, all from one sample in a study of cytomegalovirus exposure and HLA in healthy donors. Data came from immunoSEQ multiplex PCR; TCRdb stores just in-frame clones and leaves some out. The sample data list 60,000 to 70,000 clones. The source material was PBMCs. The receptors were sampled from a man younger than 40 in good health and CMV-seropositive. Each CDR3 is given with its conserved first and last residue. Each record gives: V gene, J gene, CDR3 protein.

V: TRBV12-5
J: TRBJ1-4
CDR3: CASGGGQGSTELFF

V: TRBV5-1
J: TRBJ2-2
CDR3: CASTIGTGNTGELFF

V: TRBV11-2
J: TRBJ2-1
CDR3: CASSLGGTGGGNEQFF

V: TRBV2
J: TRBJ2-7
CDR3: CASRRGLIYEQYF

V: TRBV7-8
J: TRBJ1-1
CDR3: CASSLPPGVNTEAFF

V: TRBV6-5
J: TRBJ2-1
CDR3: CASSYSGNEQFF

V: TRBV18
J: TRBJ2-5
CDR3: CASSLDRVQETQYF

V: TRBV29-1
J: TRBJ2-3
CDR3: CSVRGRERAPDTQYF

V: TRBV5-1
J: TRBJ1-2
CDR3: CASSISGTSGYTF

V: TRBV6-5
J: TRBJ2-3
CDR3: CASSYLAASTDTQYF

V: TRBV9
J: TRBJ1-6
CDR3: CALHSPLHF

V: TRBV20-1
J: TRBJ2-7
CDR3: CSLGGVEQYF

V: TRBV4-1
J: TRBJ1-2
CDR3: CASTPRGRGLHGYTF

V: TRBV6-5
J: TRBJ1-5
CDR3: CASSPGGGGNQPQHF

V: TRBV10-1
J: TRBJ2-1
CDR3: CASDRDSPDNEQFF

V: TRBV30
J: TRBJ2-3
CDR3: CAWRRRGFPTDTQYF

V: TRBV7-7
J: TRBJ2-1
CDR3: CASSVEFTAGNDNEQFF

V: TRBV7-3
J: TRBJ2-7
CDR3: CASSLGTGGTYEQYF

V: TRBV18
J: TRBJ1-6
CDR3: CASSLQSGDANSPLHF

V: TRBV6-5
J: TRBJ2-5
CDR3: CASRTPGAQENQYF

V: TRBV11-2
J: TRBJ2-7
CDR3: CASSWGAGGTYEQYF

V: TRBV14
J: TRBJ2-1
CDR3: CASSQDPGRDEQFF

V: TRBV30
J: TRBJ2-7
CDR3: CAWTSGDNEQYF

V: TRBV7-9
J: TRBJ2-7
CDR3: CASISGGGLSYEQYF

V: TRBV10-1
J: TRBJ1-6
CDR3: CASSGDRVSNSPLHF

V: TRBV4-2
J: TRBJ2-3
CDR3: CASSQSSGGYTDTQYF

V: TRBV5-1
J: TRBJ2-5
CDR3: CASSSTVDRGGRETQYF

V: TRBV15
J: TRBJ2-7
CDR3: CATKPPGARAYEQYF

V: TRBV6-5
J: TRBJ2-7
CDR3: CASSLHMSYEQYF

V: TRBV20-1
J: TRBJ2-3
CDR3: CSAELVDTQYF

V: TRBV6-5
J: TRBJ2-7
CDR3: CASSYSIGQGTYEQYF

V: TRBV29-1
J: TRBJ2-5
CDR3: CSVEPGLAEETQYF